The 18 T cell receptor beta chains in this list originate from one sample, sequenced in a study of shared clonotypes between healthy human individuals. This table comes from immunoSEQ multiplex PCR, and its TCRdb copy is limited to in-frame clones, with some not included. The table includes approximately 1.1 million clones, about 80% detected once. The specimen was memory CD4+ T cells from PBMCs. As for subset: CD45RA-negative fraction. The receptors shown here come from a man in his late teens or twenties in good health. Some clones in this sample may be carry-over from other donors' samples.

This clone was recorded at least ten times. The sample carries other DNA sequences with the same CDR3. The J gene is TRBJ2-7, the V gene TRBV6-1, with D unresolved. V lost 2 bases and J 2 bases, leaving 7 bases between the germline ends. The CDR3 loop spans 13 amino acids. Germline-derived CDR1 and CDR2 are MNHNS and SASEGT. The CDR3 region is CASSEPRPYEQYF. The CDR3 DNA is TGTGCCAGCAGTGAACCAAGGCCCTACGAGCAGTACTTC.

CDR3 amino acids: CASRTQGAGTDTQYF. CDR3 bases: TGTGCCAGCAGGACACAGGGGGCGGGGACAGATACGCAGTATTTT. This chain connects TRBV2 to TRBJ2-3, with TRBD1 matching over 9 bases. Losses at the gene ends were 6 bases for V and 3 bases for J; bases not matched to a gene: 7. The CDR3 sequence is 15 residues long. The germline V gene encodes CDR1 SNHLY and CDR2 FYNNEI.

In the case of this clone: The junction shows a germline mismatch at one end, possibly a read error. The chain combines TRBV7-2 with TRBJ2-1; unclear D gene. The germline CDR1 and CDR2 sequences are SGHTA and FQGNSA. This CDR3 region has 16 residues. The CDR3 bases are TGTGCCAGCAGCCCCCAGGCGGCAGGCTCCGACAATGAGCAGTTCTTC. Protein: CASSPQAAGSDNEQFF.

This clone was counted only a few times. This sequence joins TRBV6-1 and TRBJ2-7, with TRBD1 matching 7 bases. This CDR3 is 15 amino acids long. J gave up 0 bases and V 5 bases, and 7 bases lay outside the gene matches. CDR1 and CDR2 (germline): MNHNS, SASEGT. CDR3: CASSTSGTASYEQYF. CDR3 DNA sequence: TGTGCCAGCAGTACATCCGGGACAGCCTCCTACGAGCAGTACTTC.

V usage is TRBV28 and J usage is TRBJ1-3; TRBD1 might be the D (5 bases). V lost 5 bases, J lost 0 bases, and 11 bases lay in between. CDR3 size: 15 residues. The germline V gene encodes CDR1 MDHEN and CDR2 SYDVKM. CDR3 amino acids: CASSDGGGSGNTIYF. The CDR3 coding sequence is TGTGCCAGCAGTGACGGGGGGGGCTCTGGAAACACCATATATTTT.

This clone was recorded only once. The V call is TRBV5-4, the J call TRBJ2-7, with no clear D. There are 15 residues in the CDR3. Deletions cut 4 bases from V and 0 bases from J, with 14 bases between. The germline gives CDR1 SGHNT, CDR2 YYREEE (reference sequence). CDR3: CASSPSKTSSYEQYF. The CDR3 DNA reads as TGTGCCAGCAGCCCCTCTAAAACAAGCTCCTACGAGCAGTACTTC.

V usage is TRBV6-1 and J usage is TRBJ1-2; no clear D. Germline V gene sequence: CDR1 MNHNS, CDR2 SASEGT. The ends were cut back, 6 bases at V and 3 bases at J, with 17 bases in the middle. CDR3 length: 15 amino acids. Written as DNA, the CDR3 is TGTGCCAGCAGGGAGAACTTCCTACTGGACTATGGCTACACCTTC. Amino acid sequence: CASRENFLLDYGYTF.

V usage is TRBV27 and J usage is TRBJ2-6; D perhaps matches TRBD2 (6 bases). This CDR3 has 17 residues. The V end lost 2 bases, the J end lost 2 bases, and 13 bases lay between the germline ends. Per germline, CDR1 MNHEY and CDR2 SMNVEV (reference sequence). The CDR3 nucleotides are TGTGCCAGCAGTTTACGCCAGGGAGGCCCTGGGGCCAACGTCCTGACTTTC. Encoded protein: CASSLRQGGPGANVLTF. Variable domain in full (rest from reference TRBV27 and TRBJ2-6): EAQVTQNPRYLITVTGKKLTVTCSQNMNHEYMSWYRQDPGLGLRQIYYSMNVEVTDKGDVPEGYKVSRKEKRNFPLILESPSPNQTSLYFCASSLRQGGPGANVLTFGAGSRLTVL.

This clone was recorded only once. The rearrangement joins TRBV7-2 to TRBJ1-2; D is unresolved. Germline V lookup: CDR1 SGHTA, CDR2 FQGNSA. The CDR3 contains 15 residues. Trimming took 1 base from V and 4 from J, leaving 13 bases between them. CDR3 sequence: CASSLETGFGYGYTF. CDR3 in DNA: TGTGCCAGCAGCTTAGAAACCGGGTTCGGCTATGGCTACACCTTC. Full variable domain (rest looked up from reference TRBV7-2 and TRBJ1-2): GAGVSQSPSNKVTEKGKDVELRCDPISGHTALYWYRQSLGQGLEFLIYFQGNSAPDKSGLPSDRFSAERTGGSVSTLTIQRTQQEDSAVYLCASSLETGFGYGYTFGSGTRLTVV.

The chain has TRBV29-1 and TRBJ2-5; no reliable D call. This CDR3 has 15 residues. V was clipped by 6 bases and J by 6 bases, with 23 bases between them. Looked up from germline, CDR1 is SQVTM and CDR2 is ANQGSEA. The CDR3 loop is CSVIWLVRSQQTQYF. DNA of the CDR3: TGCAGCGTGATTTGGTTAGTGCGTTCTCAACAGACCCAGTACTTC.

The chain has TRBV19 and TRBJ2-1, with 10 bases matching TRBD1. The V segment lost 4 bases and the J segment 6 bases; nucleotides outside the gene matches: 3. Germline V gene data show CDR1 as LNHDA and CDR2 as SQIVND (reference sequence). The CDR3 contains 14 residues. CDR3 nucleotide sequence: TGTGCCAGTAGTACCGGGACAGGGGCCAATGAGCAGTTCTTC. This gives the protein CASSTGTGANEQFF.

The chain carries TRBV2 and TRBJ2-5; the D gene is possibly TRBD1 (6 bases). V shed 6 bases and J shed 4 bases, with 15 bases lying between them. In germline, CDR1 is SNHLY, CDR2 FYNNEI. CDR3 length: 14 residues. In DNA form, the CDR3 reads TGTGCCAGCAGGGTCGAGGGCAGGGGAGAGACCCAGTACTTC. Its translation: CASRVEGRGETQYF. The whole variable domain, filled in from reference TRBV2 and TRBJ2-5, reads EPEVTQTPSHQVTQMGQEVILRCVPISNHLYFYWYRQILGQKVEFLVSFYNNEISEKSEIFDDQFSVERPDGSNFTLKIRSTKLEDSAMYFCASRVEGRGETQYFGPGTRLLVL.

This rearrangement joins TRBV7-9 to TRBJ1-5, with TRBD1 as a possible D gene (5 bases). The CDR3 totals 18 residues. V gave up 4 bases and J gave up 10 bases, with 29 bases separating them. Germline loops: CDR1 SEHNR, CDR2 FQNEAQ (reference sequence). DNA of the CDR3: TGTGCCAGCAGCTCGCCCGCCTCCGGGACCCAAAGGGTCGAACCCCAGCATTTT. Translating gives CASSSPASGTQRVEPQHF.

J is TRBJ2-1 and V is TRBV9; the match to TRBD2 covers 9 bases. Looked up from germline, CDR1 is SGDLS and CDR2 is YYNGEE. The CDR3 spans 15 residues. The V gene end was trimmed by 6 bases and the J gene end by 6 bases; junction bases not matched to a gene: 10. The CDR3 region has the DNA TGTGCCAGCAATCGACCGGGACTAGCTAGCAATGAGCAGTTCTTC. It is translated as CASNRPGLASNEQFF.

The CDR3 DNA follows: TGCGCCAGCAGCTCGGGACAGGGTAACTCCTACGAGCAGTACTTC. Translating it yields CASSSGQGNSYEQYF. The chain joins TRBV5-1 to TRBJ2-7, with 9 bases identical to TRBD1. Germline V gene sequence: CDR1 SGHRS, CDR2 YFSETQ. J was trimmed by 0 bases and V by 3 bases; bases with no gene match: 4. There are 15 residues in the CDR3. Drawing the rest from reference TRBV5-1 and TRBJ2-7, the complete variable domain is KAGVTQTPRYLIKTRGQQVTLSCSPISGHRSVSWYQQTPGQGLQFLFEYFSETQRNKGNFPGRFSGRQFSNSRSEMNVSTLELGDSALYLCASSSGQGNSYEQYFGPGTRLTVT.

With respect to this clone: A far larger clone is off by one base, so a read error is likely. The CDR3 end shows no conserved phenylalanine or tryptophan, and so a read error is likely. The chain uses TRBV25-1 and TRBJ1-2; D may be TRBD1 (5 bases). V shed 5 bases and J shed 4 bases, with 11 bases lying between them. The CDR3 sequence is 13 residues long. The germline gives CDR1 MGHDK, CDR2 SYGVNS. The CDR3 coding sequence is TGTGCCAGCAGTCCAAGCGACAGCTATGGCTACACCCTC. Its translation is CASSPSDSYGYTL.

CDR3 in DNA: TGCGCCAGCAGCTTAGGACTAGCGGGAGTTGAAGGTGAGCAGTTCTTC. Amino acid sequence: CASSLGLAGVEGEQFF. J is TRBJ2-1 and V is TRBV5-1, with 13 positions matching TRBD2. Germline V lookup: CDR1 SGHRS, CDR2 YFSETQ. Trimming cost V 2 bases and J 9 bases; bases outside gene matches: 8. This CDR3 spans 16 amino acids.

This chain uses TRBV5-1 with TRBJ1-4; D is unclear. The CDR3 has 16 amino acids. Trimming shortened V by 4 bases and J by 7 bases, and 20 bases separated the two germline ends. Per germline, CDR1 SGHRS and CDR2 YFSETQ. CDR3 amino acids: CASSPSPTEDGEKLFF. The CDR3 DNA reads TGCGCCAGCAGCCCATCCCCGACCGAAGATGGTGAAAAACTGTTTTTT.